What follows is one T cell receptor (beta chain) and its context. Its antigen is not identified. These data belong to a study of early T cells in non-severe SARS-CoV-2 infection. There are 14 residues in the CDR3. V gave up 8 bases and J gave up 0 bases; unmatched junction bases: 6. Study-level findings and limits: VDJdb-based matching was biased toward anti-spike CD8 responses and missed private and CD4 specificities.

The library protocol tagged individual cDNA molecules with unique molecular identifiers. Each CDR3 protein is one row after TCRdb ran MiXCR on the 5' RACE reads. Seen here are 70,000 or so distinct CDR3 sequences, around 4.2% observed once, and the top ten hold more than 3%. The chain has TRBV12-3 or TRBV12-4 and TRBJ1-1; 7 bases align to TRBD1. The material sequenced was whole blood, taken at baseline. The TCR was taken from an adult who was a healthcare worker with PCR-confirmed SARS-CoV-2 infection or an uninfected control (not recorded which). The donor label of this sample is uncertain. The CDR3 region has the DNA TGTGCCAGCCTACCGGGACAGCTGAACACTGAAGCTTTCTTT. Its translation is CASLPGQLNTEAFF.